This T cell receptor (beta chain) was sequenced for a study of cytomegalovirus exposure and HLA in healthy donors. V shed 4 bases and J 2 bases; nucleotides not matched to a gene: 2. The CDR3 has 14 residues. Germline CDR1 reads PRHDT; CDR2 reads FYEKMQ (reference sequence). This clone turned up a few times. The primer mix had 60 Vbeta and 13 Jbeta primers. Measured with immunoSEQ multiplex PCR; TCRdb has only the in-frame clones, and not every one. The data contain around 94,000 clones, approximately 87% of them singletons. Sequences were obtained from PBMCs. The chain combines TRBV13 with TRBJ2-7; 10 bases fit TRBD1. This receptor was identified in a man aged 35 to 55 in good health and CMV-seronegative. CDR3 in DNA: TGTGCCAGCAGCTCAGGACAGGGGGCCTACGAGCAGTACTTC. Encoded protein: CASSSGQGAYEQYF.